This TCR beta chain was retrieved from a study of blood T cells in healthy people across ages. The second PCR ran roughly 6 to 11 cycles with a sample-barcoded 5' primer and J-beta primers. Each CDR3 protein gets one entry after TCRdb re-called the 5' RACE reads with MiXCR. The sample lists around 1.5 million distinct CDR3 sequences, 40% to 50% occurring once. As to this clonotype: The antigen is undetermined.

Germline values: CDR1 SEHNR, CDR2 FQNEAQ (reference sequence). Trimming removed 5 bases at V and 0 bases at J, with 17 bases between. This CDR3 spans 17 amino acids. Points from the study as a whole: Both naive CD4+ cell counts and diversity were greater in long-lived donors than in aged donors. With age, beta diversity per million T cells declined roughly linearly, significantly by about 40. Percentage of naive T cells showed a strong correlation with TCR beta diversity.

This TCR came from a woman aged 18-29 years in good health. The genes are TRBV7-9 and TRBJ2-1; D might be TRBD2 (6 bases). Specimen: blood. The CDR3 region is CASSQVGGSGSYNEQFF. CDR3 sequence (DNA): TGTGCCAGCAGCCAAGTTGGGGGGTCCGGCTCCTACAATGAGCAGTTCTTC.